Sequencing of this T cell receptor beta chain was carried out in a study of T cells after yellow fever vaccination. General study findings and limits: A faster peak, day 5 versus 15, was reached by the weaker secondary response. Only a minor proportion of clonotypes was detected across both CD4 and CD8 compartments. Abundant contaminating clonotypes from the bulk population could appear in FACS-sorted repertoires.

This clonotype was counted many times. The CDR3 is made up of 13 amino acids. V was trimmed by 0 bases and J by 2 bases, leaving 5 bases between them. Per the germline V gene, CDR1 is SGHNT and CDR2 is YYREEE (reference sequence). TCR cDNA was made by 5'RACE template switching, adding a universal primer site and UMIs. Each CDR3 protein is one row after TCRdb ran MiXCR on the 5' RACE reads. This sample has 65,000 to 90,000 distinct CDR3 sequences, with about an eighth found just once. This clonotype was sampled from a man between 18 and 29 years old who received the YFV17D yellow fever vaccine. The chain couples TRBV5-4 to TRBJ2-5; D ambiguous. The starting material was CD8+ T cells not binding an NS4B(214-222) dextramer, sorted from PBMCs, obtained roughly 23 days after the first yellow fever vaccination. CDR3 sequence (DNA): TGTGCCAGCAGCTTGGTGGAACAAGAGACCCAGTACTTC. This sequence encodes CASSLVEQETQYF.